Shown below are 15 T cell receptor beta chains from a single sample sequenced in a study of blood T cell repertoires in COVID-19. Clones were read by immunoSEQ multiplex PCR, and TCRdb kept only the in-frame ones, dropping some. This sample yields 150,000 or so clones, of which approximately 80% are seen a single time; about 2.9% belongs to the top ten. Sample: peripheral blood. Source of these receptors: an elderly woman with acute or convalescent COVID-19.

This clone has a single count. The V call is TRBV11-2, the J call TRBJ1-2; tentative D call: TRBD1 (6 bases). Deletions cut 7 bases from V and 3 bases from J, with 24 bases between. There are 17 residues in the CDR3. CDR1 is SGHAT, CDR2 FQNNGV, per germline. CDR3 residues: CASTASKKGGVYYGYTF. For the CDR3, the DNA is TGTGCCAGCACGGCATCAAAAAAAGGGGGGGTTTACTATGGCTACACCTTC.

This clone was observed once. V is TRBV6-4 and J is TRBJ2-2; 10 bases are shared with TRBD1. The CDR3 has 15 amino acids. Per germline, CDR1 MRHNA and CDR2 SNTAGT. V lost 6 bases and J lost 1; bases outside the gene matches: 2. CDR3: CASRRDRGNTGELFF. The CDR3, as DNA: TGTGCCAGCAGAAGGGACAGGGGGAACACCGGGGAGCTGTTTTTT.

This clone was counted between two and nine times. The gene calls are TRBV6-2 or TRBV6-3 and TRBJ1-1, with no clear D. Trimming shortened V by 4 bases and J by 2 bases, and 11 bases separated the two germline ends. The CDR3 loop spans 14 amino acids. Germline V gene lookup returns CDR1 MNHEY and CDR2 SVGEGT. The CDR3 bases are TGTGCCAGCAGTTCCCACTCCACCAACACTGAAGCTTTCTTT. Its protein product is CASSSHSTNTEAFF.

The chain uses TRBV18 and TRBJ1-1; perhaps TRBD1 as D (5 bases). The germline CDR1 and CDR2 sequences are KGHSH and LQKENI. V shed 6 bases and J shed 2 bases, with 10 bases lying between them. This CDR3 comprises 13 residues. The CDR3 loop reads CASSATENTEAFF. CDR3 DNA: TGTGCCAGCTCGGCGACAGAAAACACTGAAGCTTTCTTT.

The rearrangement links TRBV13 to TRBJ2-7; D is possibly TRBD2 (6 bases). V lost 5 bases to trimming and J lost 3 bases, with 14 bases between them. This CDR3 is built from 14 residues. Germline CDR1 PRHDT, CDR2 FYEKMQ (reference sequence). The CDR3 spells CASSQRTGGYEQYF. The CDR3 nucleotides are TGTGCCAGCAGCCAACGGACCGGGGGCTACGAGCAGTACTTC.

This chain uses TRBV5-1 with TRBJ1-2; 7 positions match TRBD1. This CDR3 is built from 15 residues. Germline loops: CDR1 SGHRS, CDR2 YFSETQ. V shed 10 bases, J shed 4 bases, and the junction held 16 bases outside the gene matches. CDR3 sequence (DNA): TGCGCCGGGAAGACCCAAGGGGGCTCGATCTATGGCTACACCTTC. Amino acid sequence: CAGKTQGGSIYGYTF.

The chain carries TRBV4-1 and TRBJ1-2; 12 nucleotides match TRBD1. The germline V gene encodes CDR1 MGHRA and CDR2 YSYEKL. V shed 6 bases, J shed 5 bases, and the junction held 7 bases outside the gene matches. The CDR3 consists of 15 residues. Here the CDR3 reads CASSRLGQGAYGYTF. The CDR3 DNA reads TGCGCCAGCAGTAGGCTGGGACAGGGGGCTTATGGCTACACCTTC.

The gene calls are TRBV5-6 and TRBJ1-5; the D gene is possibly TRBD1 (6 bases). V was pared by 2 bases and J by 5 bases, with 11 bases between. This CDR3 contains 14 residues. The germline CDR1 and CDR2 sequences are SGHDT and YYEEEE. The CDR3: CASSFAGADQPQHF. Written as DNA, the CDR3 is TGTGCCAGCAGCTTTGCGGGGGCAGATCAGCCCCAGCATTTT. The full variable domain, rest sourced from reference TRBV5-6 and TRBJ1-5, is DAGVTQSPTHLIKTRGQQVTLRCSPKSGHDTVSWYQQALGQGPQFIFQYYEEEERQRGNFPDRFSGHQFPNYSSELNVNALLLGDSALYLCASSFAGADQPQHFGDGTRLSIL.

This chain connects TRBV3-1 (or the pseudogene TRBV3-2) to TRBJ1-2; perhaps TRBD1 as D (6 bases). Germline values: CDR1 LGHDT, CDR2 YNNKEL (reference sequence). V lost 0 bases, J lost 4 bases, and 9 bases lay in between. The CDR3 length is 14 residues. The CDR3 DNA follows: TGTGCCAGCAGCCAAGATGGGGGCGCCTATGGCTACACCTTC. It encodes CASSQDGGAYGYTF.

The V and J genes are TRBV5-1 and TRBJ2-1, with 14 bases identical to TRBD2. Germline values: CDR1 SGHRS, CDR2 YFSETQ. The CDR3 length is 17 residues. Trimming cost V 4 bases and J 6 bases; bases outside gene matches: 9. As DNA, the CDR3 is TGCGCCAGCAGCAACTCGGGACTAGCGGGGGCTACCAATGAGCAGTTCTTC. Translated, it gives CASSNSGLAGATNEQFF.

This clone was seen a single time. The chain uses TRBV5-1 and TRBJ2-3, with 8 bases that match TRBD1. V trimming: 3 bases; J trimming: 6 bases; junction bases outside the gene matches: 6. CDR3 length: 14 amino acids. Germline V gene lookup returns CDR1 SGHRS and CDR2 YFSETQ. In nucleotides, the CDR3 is TGCGCCAGCAGCTCCGGACAGGGTGAGGATACGCAGTATTTT. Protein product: CASSSGQGEDTQYF. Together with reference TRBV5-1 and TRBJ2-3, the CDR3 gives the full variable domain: KAGVTQTPRYLIKTRGQQVTLSCSPISGHRSVSWYQQTPGQGLQFLFEYFSETQRNKGNFPGRFSGRQFSNSRSEMNVSTLELGDSALYLCASSSGQGEDTQYFGPGTRLTVL.

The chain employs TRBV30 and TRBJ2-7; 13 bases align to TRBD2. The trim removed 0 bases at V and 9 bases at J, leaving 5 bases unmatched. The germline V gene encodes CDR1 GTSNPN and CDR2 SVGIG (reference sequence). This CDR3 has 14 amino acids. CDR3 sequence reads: CAWSVGTSGVWQYF. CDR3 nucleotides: TGTGCCTGGAGTGTTGGGACTAGCGGGGTCTGGCAGTACTTC.

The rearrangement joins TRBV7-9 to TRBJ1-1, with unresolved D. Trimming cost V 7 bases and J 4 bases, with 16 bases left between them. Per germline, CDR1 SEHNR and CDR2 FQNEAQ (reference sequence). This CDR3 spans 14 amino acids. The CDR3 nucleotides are TGTGCCAGCATCCCTTGGGAGGAGAGCACTGAAGCTTTCTTT. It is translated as CASIPWEESTEAFF. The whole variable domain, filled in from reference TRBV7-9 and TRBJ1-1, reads DTGVSQNPRHKITKRGQNVTFRCDPISEHNRLYWYRQTLGQGPEFLTYFQNEAQLEKSRLLSDRFSAERPKGSFSTLEIQRTEQGDSAMYLCASIPWEESTEAFFGQGTRLTVV.

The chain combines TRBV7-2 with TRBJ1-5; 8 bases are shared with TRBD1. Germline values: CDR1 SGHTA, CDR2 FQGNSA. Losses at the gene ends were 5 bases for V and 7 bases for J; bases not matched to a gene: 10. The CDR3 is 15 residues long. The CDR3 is CASSPDRGLNQPQHF. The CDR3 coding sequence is TGTGCCAGCAGCCCAGACAGGGGATTGAACCAGCCCCAGCATTTT. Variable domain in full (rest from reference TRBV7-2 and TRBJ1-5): GAGVSQSPSNKVTEKGKDVELRCDPISGHTALYWYRQSLGQGLEFLIYFQGNSAPDKSGLPSDRFSAERTGGSVSTLTIQRTQQEDSAVYLCASSPDRGLNQPQHFGDGTRLSIL.

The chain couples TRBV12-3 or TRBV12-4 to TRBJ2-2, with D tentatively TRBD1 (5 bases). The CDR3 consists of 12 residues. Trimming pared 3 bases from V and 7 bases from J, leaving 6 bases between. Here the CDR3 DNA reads TGTGCCAGCAGTTTGCAGGGCGGGGAGCTGTTTTTT. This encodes CASSLQGGELFF.